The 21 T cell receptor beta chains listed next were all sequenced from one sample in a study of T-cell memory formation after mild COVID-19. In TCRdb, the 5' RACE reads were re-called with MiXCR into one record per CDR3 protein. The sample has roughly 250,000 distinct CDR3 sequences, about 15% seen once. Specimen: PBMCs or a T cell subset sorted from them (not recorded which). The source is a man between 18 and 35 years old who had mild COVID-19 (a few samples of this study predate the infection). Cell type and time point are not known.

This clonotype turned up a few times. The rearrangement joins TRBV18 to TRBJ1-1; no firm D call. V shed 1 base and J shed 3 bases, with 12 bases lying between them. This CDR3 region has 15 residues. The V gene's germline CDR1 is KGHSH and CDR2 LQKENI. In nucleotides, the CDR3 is TGTGCCAGCTCACCACAGTCGGCCTCGGACACTGAAGCTTTCTTT. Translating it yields CASSPQSASDTEAFF. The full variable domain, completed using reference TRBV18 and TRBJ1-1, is NAGVMQNPRHLVRRRGQEARLRCSPMKGHSHVYWYRQLPEEGLKFMVYLQKENIIDESGMPKERFSAEFPKEGPSILRIQQVVRGDSAAYFCASSPQSASDTEAFFGQGTRLTVV.

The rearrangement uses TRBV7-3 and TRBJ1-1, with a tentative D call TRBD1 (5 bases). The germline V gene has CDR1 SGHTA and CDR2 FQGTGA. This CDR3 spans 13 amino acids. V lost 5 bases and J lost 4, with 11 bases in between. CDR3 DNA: TGTGCCAGCAGCACACAGGAGGGCACTGAAGCTTTCTTT. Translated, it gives CASSTQEGTEAFF.

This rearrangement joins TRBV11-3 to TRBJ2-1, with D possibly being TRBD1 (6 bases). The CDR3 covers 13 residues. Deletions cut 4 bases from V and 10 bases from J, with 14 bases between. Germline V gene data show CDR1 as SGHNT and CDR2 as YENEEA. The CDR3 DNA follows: TGTGCCAGCAGCTCCCACCCTGGGGGCGAGCAGTTCTTC. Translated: CASSSHPGGEQFF.

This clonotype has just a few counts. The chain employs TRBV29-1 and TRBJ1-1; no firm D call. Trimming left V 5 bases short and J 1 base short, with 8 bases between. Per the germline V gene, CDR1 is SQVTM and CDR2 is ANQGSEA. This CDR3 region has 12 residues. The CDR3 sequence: CSVSRQNTEAFF. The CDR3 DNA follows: TGCAGCGTTTCTCGGCAGAACACTGAAGCTTTCTTT.

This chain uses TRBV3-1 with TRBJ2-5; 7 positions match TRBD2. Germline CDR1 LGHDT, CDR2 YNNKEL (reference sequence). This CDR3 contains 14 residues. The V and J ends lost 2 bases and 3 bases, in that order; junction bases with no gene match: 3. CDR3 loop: CASSQPGREETQYF. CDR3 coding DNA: TGTGCCAGCAGCCAACCGGGGAGGGAAGAGACCCAGTACTTC.

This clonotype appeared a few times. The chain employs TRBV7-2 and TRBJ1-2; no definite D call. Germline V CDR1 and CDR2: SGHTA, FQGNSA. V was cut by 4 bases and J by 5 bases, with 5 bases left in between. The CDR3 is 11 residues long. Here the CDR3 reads CASSYVYGYTF. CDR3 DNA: TGTGCCAGCAGCTACGTATATGGCTACACCTTC.

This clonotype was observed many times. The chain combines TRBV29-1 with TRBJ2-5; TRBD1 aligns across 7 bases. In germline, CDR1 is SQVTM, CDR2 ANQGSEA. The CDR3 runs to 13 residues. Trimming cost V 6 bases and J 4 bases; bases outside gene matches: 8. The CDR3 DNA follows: TGCAGCGTCGAGGGGGCGTTGGGAGAGACCCAGTACTTC. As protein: CSVEGALGETQYF.

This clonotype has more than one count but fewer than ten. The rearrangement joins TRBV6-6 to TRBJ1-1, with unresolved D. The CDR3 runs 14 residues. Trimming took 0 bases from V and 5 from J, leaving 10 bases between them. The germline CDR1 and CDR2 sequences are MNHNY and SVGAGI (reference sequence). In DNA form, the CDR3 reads TGTGCCAGCAGTTACTCGCTGGGAGGGACTGAAGCTTTCTTT. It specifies CASSYSLGGTEAFF.

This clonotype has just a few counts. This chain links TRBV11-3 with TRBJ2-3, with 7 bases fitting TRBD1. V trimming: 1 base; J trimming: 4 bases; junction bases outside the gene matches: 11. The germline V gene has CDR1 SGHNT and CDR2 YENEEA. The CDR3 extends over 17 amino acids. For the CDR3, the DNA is TGTGCCAGCAGCTTAGGTCTGATAGGGGGCACGGCAGATACGCAGTATTTT. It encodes CASSLGLIGGTADTQYF.

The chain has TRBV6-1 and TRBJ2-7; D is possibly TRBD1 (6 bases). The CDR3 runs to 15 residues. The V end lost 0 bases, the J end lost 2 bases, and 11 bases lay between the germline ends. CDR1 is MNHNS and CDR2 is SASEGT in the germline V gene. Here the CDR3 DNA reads TGTGCCAGCAGTGAAGCTGTCCGACAGGCCTACGAGCAGTACGTC. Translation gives CASSEAVRQAYEQYV.

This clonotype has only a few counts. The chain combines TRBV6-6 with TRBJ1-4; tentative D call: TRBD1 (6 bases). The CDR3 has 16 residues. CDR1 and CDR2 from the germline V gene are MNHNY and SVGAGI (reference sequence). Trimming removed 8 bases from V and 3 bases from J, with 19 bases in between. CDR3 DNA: TGTGCCAGCGGAGAAGCCCAGGGGCGGGCTAATGAAAAACTGTTTTTT. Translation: CASGEAQGRANEKLFF.

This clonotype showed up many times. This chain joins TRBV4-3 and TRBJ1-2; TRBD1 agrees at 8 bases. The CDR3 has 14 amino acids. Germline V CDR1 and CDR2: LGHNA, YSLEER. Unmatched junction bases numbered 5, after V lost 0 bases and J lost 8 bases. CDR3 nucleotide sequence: TGCGCCAGCAGCCAAGAGGCCGGGACAGGAGGCTACACCTTC. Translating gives CASSQEAGTGGYTF.

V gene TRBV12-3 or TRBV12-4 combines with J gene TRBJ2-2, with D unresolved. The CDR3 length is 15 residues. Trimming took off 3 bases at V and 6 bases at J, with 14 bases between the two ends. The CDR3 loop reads CASSLGQAFSGELFF. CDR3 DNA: TGTGCCAGCAGTTTGGGCCAGGCCTTCTCCGGGGAGCTGTTTTTT.

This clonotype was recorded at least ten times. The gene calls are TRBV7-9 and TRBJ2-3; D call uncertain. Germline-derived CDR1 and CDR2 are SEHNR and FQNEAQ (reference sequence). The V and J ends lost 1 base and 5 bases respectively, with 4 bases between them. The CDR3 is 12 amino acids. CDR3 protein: CASSLDQDTQYF. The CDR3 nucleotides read TGTGCCAGCAGCTTAGACCAAGATACGCAGTATTTT.

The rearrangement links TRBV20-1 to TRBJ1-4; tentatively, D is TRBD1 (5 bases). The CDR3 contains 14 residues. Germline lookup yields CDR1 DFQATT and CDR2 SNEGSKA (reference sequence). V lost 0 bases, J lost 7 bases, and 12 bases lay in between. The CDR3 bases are TGCAGTGCTAGAGACGGCAGGGCCGGTGAAAAACTGTTTTTT. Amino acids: CSARDGRAGEKLFF.

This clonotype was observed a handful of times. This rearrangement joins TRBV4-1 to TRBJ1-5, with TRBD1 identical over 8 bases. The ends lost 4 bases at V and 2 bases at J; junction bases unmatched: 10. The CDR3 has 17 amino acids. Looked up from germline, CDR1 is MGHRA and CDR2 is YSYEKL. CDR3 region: CASSLSPGGGGNQPQHF. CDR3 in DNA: TGCGCCAGCAGCCTAAGCCCAGGGGGCGGGGGCAATCAGCCCCAGCATTTT.

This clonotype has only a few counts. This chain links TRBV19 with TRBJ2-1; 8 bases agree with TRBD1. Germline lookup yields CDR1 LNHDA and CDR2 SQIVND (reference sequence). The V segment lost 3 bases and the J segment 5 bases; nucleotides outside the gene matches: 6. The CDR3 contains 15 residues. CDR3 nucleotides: TGTGCCAGTAGTATTGGACAGGGTCGGCACAATGAGCAGTTCTTC. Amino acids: CASSIGQGRHNEQFF.

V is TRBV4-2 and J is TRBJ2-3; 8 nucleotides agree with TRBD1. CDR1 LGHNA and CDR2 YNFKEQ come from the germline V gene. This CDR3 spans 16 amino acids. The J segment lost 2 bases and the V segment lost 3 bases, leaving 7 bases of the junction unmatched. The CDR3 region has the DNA TGTGCCAGCAGCCAGAGCCGGGACAGGCCCACAGATACGCAGTATTTT. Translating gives CASSQSRDRPTDTQYF.

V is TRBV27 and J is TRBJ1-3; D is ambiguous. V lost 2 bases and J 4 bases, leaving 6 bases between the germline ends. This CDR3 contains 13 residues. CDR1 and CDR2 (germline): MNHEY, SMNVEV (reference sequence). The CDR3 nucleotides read TGTGCCAGCAGTTTACTCGGGGGAAACACCATATATTTT. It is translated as CASSLLGGNTIYF.

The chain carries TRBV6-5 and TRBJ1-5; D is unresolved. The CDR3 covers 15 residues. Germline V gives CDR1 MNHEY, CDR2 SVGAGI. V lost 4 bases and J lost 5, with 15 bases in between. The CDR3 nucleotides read TGTGCCAGCAGTTTAAACGCGGACGGAGATCAGCCCCAGCATTTT. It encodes CASSLNADGDQPQHF.

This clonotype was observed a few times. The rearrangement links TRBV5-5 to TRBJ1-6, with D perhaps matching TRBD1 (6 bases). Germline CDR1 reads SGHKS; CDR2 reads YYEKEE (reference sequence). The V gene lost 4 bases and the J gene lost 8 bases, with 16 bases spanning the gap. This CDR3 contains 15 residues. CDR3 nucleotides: TGTGCCAGCAGCAACGTCAGGGGATTCGATTCACCCCTCCACTTT. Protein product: CASSNVRGFDSPLHF.